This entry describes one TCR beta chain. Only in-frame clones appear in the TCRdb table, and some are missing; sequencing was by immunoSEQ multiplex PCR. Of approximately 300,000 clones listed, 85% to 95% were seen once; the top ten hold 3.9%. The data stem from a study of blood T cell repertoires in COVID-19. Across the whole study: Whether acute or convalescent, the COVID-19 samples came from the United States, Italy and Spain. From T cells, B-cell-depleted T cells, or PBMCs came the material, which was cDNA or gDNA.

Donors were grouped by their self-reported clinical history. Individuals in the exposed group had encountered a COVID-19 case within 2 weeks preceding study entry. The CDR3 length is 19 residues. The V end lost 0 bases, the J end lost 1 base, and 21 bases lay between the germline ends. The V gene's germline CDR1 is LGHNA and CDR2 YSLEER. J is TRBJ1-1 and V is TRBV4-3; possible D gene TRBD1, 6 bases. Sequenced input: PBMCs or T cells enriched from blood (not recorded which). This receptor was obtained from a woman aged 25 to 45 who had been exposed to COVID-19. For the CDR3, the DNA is TGCGCCAGCAGCCAAGATAAGCTTCAGGGGCCGTTTGGGAACACTGAAGCTTTCTTT. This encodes CASSQDKLQGPFGNTEAFF.